Described below is a single T cell receptor (beta chain) sequence and its context. The data were taken from a study of T cell changes during pregnancy in multiple sclerosis. Data came from immunoSEQ multiplex PCR; TCRdb stores just in-frame clones and leaves some out. The sample lists more than 95,000 clones; 93% were seen once. From germline, CDR1 is MNHNS and CDR2 SASEGT. Deletions cut 4 bases from V and 2 bases from J, with 2 bases between. The CDR3 is 11 residues long. This chain uses TRBV6-1 with TRBJ1-1; D gene ambiguous. The sequence came from a female donor with multiple sclerosis, enrolled in a pregnancy study. Sequences were derived from peripheral blood, sampled after pregnancy. In DNA, the CDR3 is TGTGCCAGCAGTGCAAACACTGAAGCTTTCTTT. Residues: CASSANTEAFF.